Listed here is a single T cell receptor (beta chain). Looked up from germline, CDR1 is LNHDA and CDR2 is SQIVND (reference sequence). CDR3 length: 13 amino acids. Synthesis of TCR beta cDNA relied on 5'RACE template switching carrying UMIs. Each CDR3 protein gets one entry in TCRdb, which reprocessed the 5' RACE reads and gives no DNA. The specimen's table records hundreds of thousands of distinct CDR3 sequences. This sample was included in a study of T cells expressing NK-cell markers. The source material was blood T cells: a sorted CD56 or NKG2C T cell subset, CD4+ or CD8+ T cells, or bulk PBMC T cells (not recorded which). The receptor was isolated from a woman between 18 and 70 years old in good health. The chain links TRBV19 to TRBJ2-1; TCRdb indicates TRBD2, and absent DNA this call remains unverified. The CDR3 here is CASSTGLGGEQFF. Drawing the rest from reference TRBV19 and TRBJ2-1, the complete variable domain is DGGITQSPKYLFRKEGQNVTLSCEQNLNHDAMYWYRQDPGQGLRLIYYSQIVNDFQKGDIAEGYSVSREKKESFPLTVTSAQKNPTAFYLCASSTGLGGEQFFGPGTRLTVL.